The entry below describes one T cell receptor (beta chain). It was during active infection that Seattle patients were enrolled and then longitudinally followed. As originally analysed: Nucleated cell number was recorded as an estimate derived from reference gene primer amplification. Method: immunoSEQ multiplex PCR; TCRdb's copy keeps in-frame clones and lacks some. From that table come the V and J calls and clone size; the DNA was used to work out D and trimming. The sample includes roughly 190,000 clones, around 80% of them seen just once. The source of the sample is a study of blood T cell repertoires in COVID-19. Study summary: The origin of the acute and convalescent COVID-19 samples was the United States, Italy and Spain. Nucleic acid was either cDNA or gDNA, and it came from T cells, B-cell-depleted T cells, or PBMCs.

This CDR3 is 16 amino acids long. V lost 5 bases, J lost 0 bases, and 14 bases lay in between. Germline CDR1 is SGHTA and CDR2 is FQGNSA. The V gene is TRBV7-2, the J gene TRBJ1-3; weak D call: TRBD1 (5 bases). Sequenced material: peripheral blood. The sequence was collected from a woman aged 60-75 years with COVID-19, enrolled during active disease. The CDR3 DNA is TGTGCCAGCAGCCCACAAACAGGTTTCTCTGGAAACACCATATATTTT. This codes for CASSPQTGFSGNTIYF.